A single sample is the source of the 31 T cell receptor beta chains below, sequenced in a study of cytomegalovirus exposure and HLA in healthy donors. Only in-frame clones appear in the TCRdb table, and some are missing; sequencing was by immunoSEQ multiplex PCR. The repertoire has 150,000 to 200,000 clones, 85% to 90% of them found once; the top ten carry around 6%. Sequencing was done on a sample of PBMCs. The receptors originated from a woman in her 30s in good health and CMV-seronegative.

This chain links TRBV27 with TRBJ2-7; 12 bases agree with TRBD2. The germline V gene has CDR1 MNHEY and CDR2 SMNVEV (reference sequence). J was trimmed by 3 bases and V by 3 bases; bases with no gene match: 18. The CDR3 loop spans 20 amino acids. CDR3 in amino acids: CASSLAAGTSGRYPYYEQYF. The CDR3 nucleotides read TGTGCCAGCAGTTTGGCTGCCGGGACTAGCGGGCGTTACCCCTACTACGAGCAGTACTTC.

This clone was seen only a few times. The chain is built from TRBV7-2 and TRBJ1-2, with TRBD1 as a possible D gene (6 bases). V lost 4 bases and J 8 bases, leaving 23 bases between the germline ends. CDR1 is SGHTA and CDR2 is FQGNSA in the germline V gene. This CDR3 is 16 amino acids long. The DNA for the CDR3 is TGTGCCAGCAGCTCTCTTGATGGCAGGGGAGTGCGGGGCTACACCTTC. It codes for CASSSLDGRGVRGYTF. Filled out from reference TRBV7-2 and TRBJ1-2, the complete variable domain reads GAGVSQSPSNKVTEKGKDVELRCDPISGHTALYWYRQSLGQGLEFLIYFQGNSAPDKSGLPSDRFSAERTGGSVSTLTIQRTQQEDSAVYLCASSSLDGRGVRGYTFGSGTRLTVV.

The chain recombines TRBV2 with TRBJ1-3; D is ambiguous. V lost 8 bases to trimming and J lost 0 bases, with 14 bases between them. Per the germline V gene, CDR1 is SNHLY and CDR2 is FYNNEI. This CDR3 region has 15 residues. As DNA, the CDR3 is TGTGCCAGCCACATCGGACGGGACTCTGGAAACACCATATATTTT. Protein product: CASHIGRDSGNTIYF.

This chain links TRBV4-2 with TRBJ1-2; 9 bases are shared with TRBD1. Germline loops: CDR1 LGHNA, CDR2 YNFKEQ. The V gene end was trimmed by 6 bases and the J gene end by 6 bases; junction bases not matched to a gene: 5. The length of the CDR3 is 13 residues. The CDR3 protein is CASSKDRGNGYTF. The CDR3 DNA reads TGTGCCAGCAGTAAAGACAGGGGGAATGGCTACACCTTC.

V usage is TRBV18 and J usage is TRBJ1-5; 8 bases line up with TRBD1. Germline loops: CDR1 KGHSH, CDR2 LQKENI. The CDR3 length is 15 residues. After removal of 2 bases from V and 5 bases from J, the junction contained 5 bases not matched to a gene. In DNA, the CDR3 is TGTGCCAGCTCACCAGACAGGGGAGGATATCAGCCCCAGCATTTT. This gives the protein CASSPDRGGYQPQHF.

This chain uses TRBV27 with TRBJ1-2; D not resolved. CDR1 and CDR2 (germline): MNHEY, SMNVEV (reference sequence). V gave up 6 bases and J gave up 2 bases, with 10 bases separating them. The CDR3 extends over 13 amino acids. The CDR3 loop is CASRPRGNYGYTF. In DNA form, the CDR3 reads TGTGCCAGCAGGCCGCGGGGAAACTATGGCTACACCTTC.

In DNA form, the CDR3 reads TGTGCCAGCAGCTTATGGGGAGCGGGAGACCAAGAGACCCAGTACTTC. Translated: CASSLWGAGDQETQYF. The chain couples TRBV7-9 to TRBJ2-5; 8 bases are shared with TRBD2. The V gene end was trimmed by 2 bases and the J gene end by 0 bases; junction bases not matched to a gene: 5. From germline, CDR1 is SEHNR and CDR2 FQNEAQ (reference sequence). The CDR3 loop spans 16 amino acids.

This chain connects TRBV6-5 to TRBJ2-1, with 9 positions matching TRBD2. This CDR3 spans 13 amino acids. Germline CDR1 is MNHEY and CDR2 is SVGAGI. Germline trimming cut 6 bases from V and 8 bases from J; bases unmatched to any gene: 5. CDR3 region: CASRKGLADEQFF. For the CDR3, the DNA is TGTGCCAGCAGGAAGGGACTAGCCGATGAGCAGTTCTTC.

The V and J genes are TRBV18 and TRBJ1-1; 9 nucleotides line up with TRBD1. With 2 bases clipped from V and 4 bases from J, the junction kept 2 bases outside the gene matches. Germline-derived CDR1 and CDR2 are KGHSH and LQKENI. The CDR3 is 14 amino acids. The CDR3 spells CASSPTGGRTEAFF. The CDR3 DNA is TGTGCCAGCTCACCAACAGGGGGCCGCACTGAAGCTTTCTTT.

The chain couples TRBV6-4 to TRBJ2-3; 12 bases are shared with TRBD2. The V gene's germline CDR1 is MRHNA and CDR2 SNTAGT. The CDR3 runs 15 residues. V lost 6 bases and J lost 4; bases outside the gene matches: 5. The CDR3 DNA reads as TGTGCCAGCAGCGTCTCTAGCGGGGGGGCAGATACGCAGTATTTT. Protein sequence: CASSVSSGGADTQYF.

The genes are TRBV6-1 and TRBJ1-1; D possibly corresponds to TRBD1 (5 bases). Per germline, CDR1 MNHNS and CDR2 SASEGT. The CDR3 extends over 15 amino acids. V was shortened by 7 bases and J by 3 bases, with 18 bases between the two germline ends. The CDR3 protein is CASTVEGVGYTEAFF. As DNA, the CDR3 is TGTGCCAGCACAGTGGAAGGGGTAGGGTACACTGAAGCTTTCTTT.

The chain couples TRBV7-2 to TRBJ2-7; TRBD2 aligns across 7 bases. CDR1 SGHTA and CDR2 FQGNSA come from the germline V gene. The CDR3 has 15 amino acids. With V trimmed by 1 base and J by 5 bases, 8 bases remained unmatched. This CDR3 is CASSLGSGIKNEQYF. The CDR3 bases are TGTGCCAGCAGCTTAGGGAGCGGGATAAAGAACGAGCAGTACTTC.

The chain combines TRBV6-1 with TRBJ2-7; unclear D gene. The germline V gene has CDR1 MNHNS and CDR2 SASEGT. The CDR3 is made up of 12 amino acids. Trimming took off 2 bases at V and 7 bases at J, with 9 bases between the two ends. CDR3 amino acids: CASSEQKLEQYF. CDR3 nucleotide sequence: TGTGCCAGCAGTGAACAGAAGCTAGAGCAGTACTTC.

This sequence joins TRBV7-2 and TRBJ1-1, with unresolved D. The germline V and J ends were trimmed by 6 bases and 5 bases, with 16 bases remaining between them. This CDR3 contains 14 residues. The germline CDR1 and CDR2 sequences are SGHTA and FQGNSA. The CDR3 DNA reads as TGTGCCAGCAGTCCGACCCCCGGAGGGACTGAAGCTTTCTTT. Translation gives CASSPTPGGTEAFF.

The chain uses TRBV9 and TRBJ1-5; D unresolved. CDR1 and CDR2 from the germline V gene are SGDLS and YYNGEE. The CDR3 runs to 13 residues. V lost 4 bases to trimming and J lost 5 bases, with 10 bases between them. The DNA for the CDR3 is TGTGCCAGCAGCCTACAAGGAGATCAGCCCCAGCATTTT. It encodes CASSLQGDQPQHF.

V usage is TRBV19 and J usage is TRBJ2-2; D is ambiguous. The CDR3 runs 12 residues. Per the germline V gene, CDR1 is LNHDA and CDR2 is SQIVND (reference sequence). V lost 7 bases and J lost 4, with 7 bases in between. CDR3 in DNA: TGTGCCAGTAAGTTGGCCACCGGGGAGCTGTTTTTT. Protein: CASKLATGELFF.

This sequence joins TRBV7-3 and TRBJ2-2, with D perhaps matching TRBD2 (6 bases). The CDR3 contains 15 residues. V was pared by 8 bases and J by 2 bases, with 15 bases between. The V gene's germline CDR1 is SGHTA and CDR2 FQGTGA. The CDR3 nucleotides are TGTGCCAGCCATCGCGGGGATAGTAACACCGGGGAGCTGTTTTTT. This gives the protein CASHRGDSNTGELFF.

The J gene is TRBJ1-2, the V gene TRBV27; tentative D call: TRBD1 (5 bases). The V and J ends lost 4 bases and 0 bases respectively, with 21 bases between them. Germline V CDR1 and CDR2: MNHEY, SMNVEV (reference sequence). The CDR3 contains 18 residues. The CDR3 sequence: CASSSWGEGLRANYGYTF. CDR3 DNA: TGTGCCAGCAGTTCCTGGGGGGAAGGCCTGCGTGCTAACTATGGCTACACCTTC.

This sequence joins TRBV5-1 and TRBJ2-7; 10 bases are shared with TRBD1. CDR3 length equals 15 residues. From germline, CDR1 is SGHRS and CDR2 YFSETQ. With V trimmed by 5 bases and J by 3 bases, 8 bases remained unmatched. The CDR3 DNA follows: TGCGCCAGCAGTCCCGGGACAGGGGATTTCTACGAGCAGTACTTC. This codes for CASSPGTGDFYEQYF.

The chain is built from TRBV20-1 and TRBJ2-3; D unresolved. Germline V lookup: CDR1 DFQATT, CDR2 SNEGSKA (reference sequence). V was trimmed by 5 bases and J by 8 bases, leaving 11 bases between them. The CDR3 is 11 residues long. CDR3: CSAYLPGTQYF. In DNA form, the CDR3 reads TGCAGTGCTTACCTACCAGGTACGCAGTATTTT.

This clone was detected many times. Here the CDR3 reads CASSSPRGTDTQYF. The CDR3 nucleotides read TGTGCCAGCAGTTCCCCCAGGGGTACAGATACGCAGTATTTT. The chain is built from TRBV6-5 and TRBJ2-3; D might be TRBD1 (6 bases). Germline loops: CDR1 MNHEY, CDR2 SVGAGI. V lost 4 bases and J 3 bases, leaving 11 bases between the germline ends. The CDR3 extends over 14 amino acids.

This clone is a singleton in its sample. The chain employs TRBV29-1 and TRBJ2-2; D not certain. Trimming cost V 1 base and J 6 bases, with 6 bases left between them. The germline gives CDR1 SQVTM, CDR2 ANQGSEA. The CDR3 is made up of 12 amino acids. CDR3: CSVEVSPGELFF. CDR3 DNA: TGCAGCGTTGAAGTTTCTCCCGGGGAGCTGTTTTTT.

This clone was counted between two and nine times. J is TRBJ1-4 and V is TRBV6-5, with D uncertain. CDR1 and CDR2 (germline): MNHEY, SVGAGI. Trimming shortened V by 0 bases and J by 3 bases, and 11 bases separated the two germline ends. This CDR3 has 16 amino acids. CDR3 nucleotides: TGTGCCAGCAGTTACTCGATGACGGGTGCTAATGAAAAACTGTTTTTT. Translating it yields CASSYSMTGANEKLFF.

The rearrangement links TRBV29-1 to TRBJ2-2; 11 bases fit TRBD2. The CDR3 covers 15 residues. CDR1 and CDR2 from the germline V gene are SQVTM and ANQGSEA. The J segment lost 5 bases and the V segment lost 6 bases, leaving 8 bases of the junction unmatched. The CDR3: CSVYLAGGLTGELFF. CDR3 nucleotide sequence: TGCAGCGTCTATTTAGCGGGAGGGCTAACCGGGGAGCTGTTTTTT.

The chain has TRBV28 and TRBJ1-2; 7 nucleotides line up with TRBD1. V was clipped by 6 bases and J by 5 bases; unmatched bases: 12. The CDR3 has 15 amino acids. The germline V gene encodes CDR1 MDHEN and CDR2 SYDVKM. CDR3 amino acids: CASSLQGSGIYGYTF. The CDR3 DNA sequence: TGTGCCAGCAGCCTACAGGGGTCGGGTATATATGGCTACACCTTC.

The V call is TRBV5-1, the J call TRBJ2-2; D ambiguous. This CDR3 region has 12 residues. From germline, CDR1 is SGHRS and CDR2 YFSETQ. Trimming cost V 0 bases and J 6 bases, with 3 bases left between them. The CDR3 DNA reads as TGCGCCAGCAGCTTGGGGCCCGGGGAGCTGTTTTTT. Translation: CASSLGPGELFF. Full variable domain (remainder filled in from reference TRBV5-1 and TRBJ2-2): KAGVTQTPRYLIKTRGQQVTLSCSPISGHRSVSWYQQTPGQGLQFLFEYFSETQRNKGNFPGRFSGRQFSNSRSEMNVSTLELGDSALYLCASSLGPGELFFGEGSRLTVL.

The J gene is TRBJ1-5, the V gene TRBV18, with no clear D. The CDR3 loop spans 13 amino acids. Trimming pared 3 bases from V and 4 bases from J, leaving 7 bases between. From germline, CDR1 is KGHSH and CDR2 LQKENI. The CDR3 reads CASSPTVNQPQHF. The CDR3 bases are TGTGCCAGCTCACCGACGGTTAATCAGCCCCAGCATTTT.

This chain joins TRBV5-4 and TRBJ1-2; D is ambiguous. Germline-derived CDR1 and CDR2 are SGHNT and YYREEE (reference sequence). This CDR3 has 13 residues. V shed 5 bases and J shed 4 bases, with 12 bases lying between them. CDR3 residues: CASRVSEAYGYTF. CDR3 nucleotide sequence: TGTGCCAGCAGGGTGTCAGAGGCCTATGGCTACACCTTC.

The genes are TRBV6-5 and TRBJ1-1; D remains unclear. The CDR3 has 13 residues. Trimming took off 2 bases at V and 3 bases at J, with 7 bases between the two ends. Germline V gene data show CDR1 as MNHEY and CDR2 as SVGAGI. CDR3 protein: CASSYGDYTEAFF. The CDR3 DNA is TGTGCCAGCAGTTACGGTGATTACACTGAAGCTTTCTTT.

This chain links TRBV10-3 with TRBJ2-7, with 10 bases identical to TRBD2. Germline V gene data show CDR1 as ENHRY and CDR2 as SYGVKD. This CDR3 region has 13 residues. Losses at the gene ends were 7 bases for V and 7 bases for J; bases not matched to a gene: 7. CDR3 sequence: CAIKASGRFEQYF. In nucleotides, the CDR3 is TGTGCCATCAAGGCTAGCGGGAGATTTGAGCAGTACTTC.

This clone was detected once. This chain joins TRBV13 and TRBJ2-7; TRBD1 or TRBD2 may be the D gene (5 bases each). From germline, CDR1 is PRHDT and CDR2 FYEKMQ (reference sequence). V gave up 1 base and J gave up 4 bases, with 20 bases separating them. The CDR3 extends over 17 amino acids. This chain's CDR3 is CASSLDAGPSGLYEQYF. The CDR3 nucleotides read TGTGCCAGCAGCTTAGACGCAGGGCCGTCAGGACTTTACGAGCAGTACTTC.